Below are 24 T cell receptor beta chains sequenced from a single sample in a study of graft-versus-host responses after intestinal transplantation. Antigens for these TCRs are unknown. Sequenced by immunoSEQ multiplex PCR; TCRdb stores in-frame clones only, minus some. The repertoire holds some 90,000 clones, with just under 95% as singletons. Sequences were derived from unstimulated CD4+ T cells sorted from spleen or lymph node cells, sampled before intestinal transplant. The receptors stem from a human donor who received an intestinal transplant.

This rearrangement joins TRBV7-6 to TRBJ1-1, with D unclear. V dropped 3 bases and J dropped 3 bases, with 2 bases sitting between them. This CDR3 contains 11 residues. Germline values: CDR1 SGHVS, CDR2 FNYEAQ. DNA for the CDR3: TGTGCCAGCAGCTTTCACACTGAAGCTTTCTTT. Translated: CASSFHTEAFF.

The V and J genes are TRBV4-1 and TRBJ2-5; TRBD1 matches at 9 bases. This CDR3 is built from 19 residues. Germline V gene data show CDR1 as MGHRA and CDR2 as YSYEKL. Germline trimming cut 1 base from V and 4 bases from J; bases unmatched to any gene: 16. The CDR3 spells CASSQATSGTGYLSETQYF. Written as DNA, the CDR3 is TGCGCCAGCAGCCAAGCTACCTCCGGGACAGGGTACTTATCAGAGACCCAGTACTTC.

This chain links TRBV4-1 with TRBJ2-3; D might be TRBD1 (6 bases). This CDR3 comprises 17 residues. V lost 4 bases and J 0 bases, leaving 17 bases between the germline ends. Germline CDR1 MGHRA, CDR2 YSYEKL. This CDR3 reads CASSPIHREISTDTQYF. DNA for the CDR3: TGCGCCAGCAGCCCTATCCACAGGGAAATAAGCACAGATACGCAGTATTTT.

CDR3 loop: CASSLEGLLNTIYF. CDR3 DNA: TGCGCCAGCAGCTTGGAGGGTTTGCTAAACACCATATATTTT. V is TRBV5-1 and J is TRBJ1-3; no clear D. The CDR3 is 14 residues long. The V gene lost 0 bases and the J gene lost 6 bases, with 10 bases spanning the gap. CDR1 is SGHRS and CDR2 is YFSETQ in the germline V gene.

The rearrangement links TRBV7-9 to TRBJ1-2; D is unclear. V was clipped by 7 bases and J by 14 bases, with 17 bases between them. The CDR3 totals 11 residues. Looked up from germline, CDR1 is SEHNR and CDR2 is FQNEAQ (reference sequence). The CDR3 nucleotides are TGTGCCAGCAATTATATGGTCGGATTTACCTTC. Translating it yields CASNYMVGFTF.

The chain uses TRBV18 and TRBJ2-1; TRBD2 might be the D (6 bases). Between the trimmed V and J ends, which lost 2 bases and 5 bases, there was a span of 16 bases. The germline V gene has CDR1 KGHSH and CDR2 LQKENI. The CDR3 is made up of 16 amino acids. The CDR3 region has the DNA TGTGCCAGCTCACCATCTATCGGGAGTTGGGACAATGAGCAGTTCTTC. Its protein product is CASSPSIGSWDNEQFF. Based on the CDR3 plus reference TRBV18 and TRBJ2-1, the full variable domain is NAGVMQNPRHLVRRRGQEARLRCSPMKGHSHVYWYRQLPEEGLKFMVYLQKENIIDESGMPKERFSAEFPKEGPSILRIQQVVRGDSAAYFCASSPSIGSWDNEQFFGPGTRLTVL.

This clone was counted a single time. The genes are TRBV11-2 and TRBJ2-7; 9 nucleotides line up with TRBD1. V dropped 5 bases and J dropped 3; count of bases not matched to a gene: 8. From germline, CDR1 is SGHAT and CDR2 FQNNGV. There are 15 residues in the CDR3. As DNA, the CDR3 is TGTGCCAGCAGCCGCCTGGGACAGGGTAACTACGAGCAGTACTTC. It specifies CASSRLGQGNYEQYF.

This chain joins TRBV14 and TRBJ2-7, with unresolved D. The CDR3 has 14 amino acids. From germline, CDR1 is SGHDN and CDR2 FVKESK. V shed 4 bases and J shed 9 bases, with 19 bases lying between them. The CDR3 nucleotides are TGTGCCAGCAGCCGCTATCAGGACCCGGGCGTGCAGTACTTC. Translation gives CASSRYQDPGVQYF.

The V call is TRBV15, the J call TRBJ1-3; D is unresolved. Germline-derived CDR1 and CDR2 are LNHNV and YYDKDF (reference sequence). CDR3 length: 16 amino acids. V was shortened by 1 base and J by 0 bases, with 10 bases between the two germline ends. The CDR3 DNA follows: TGTGCCACCAGCAGAGGCTTAACCAGCTCTGGAAACACCATATATTTT. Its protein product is CATSRGLTSSGNTIYF.

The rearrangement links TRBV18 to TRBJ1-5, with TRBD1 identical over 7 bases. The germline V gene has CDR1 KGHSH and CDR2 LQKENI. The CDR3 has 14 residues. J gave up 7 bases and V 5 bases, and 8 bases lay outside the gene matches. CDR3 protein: CASSSRQGGQPQHF. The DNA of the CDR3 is TGTGCCAGCTCATCTCGACAGGGAGGACAGCCCCAGCATTTT. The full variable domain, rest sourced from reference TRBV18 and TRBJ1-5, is NAGVMQNPRHLVRRRGQEARLRCSPMKGHSHVYWYRQLPEEGLKFMVYLQKENIIDESGMPKERFSAEFPKEGPSILRIQQVVRGDSAAYFCASSSRQGGQPQHFGDGTRLSIL.

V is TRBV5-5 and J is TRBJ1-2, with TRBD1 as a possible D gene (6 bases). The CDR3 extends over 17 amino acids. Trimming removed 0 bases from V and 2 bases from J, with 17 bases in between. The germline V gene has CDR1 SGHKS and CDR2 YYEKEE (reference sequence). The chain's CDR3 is CASSLATAGVTNYGYTF. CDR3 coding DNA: TGTGCCAGCAGCTTGGCTACGGCAGGGGTGACCAACTATGGCTACACCTTC.

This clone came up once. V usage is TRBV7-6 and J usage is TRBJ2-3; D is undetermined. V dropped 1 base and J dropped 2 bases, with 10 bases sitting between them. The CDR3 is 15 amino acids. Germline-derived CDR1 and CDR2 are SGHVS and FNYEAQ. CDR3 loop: CASSLVALTTDTQYF. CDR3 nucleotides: TGTGCCAGCAGCTTAGTGGCCCTCACCACAGATACGCAGTATTTT. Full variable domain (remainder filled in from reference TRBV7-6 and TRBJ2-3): GAGVSQSPRYKVTKRGQDVALRCDPISGHVSLYWYRQALGQGPEFLTYFNYEAQQDKSGLPNDRFSAERPEGSISTLTIQRTEQRDSAMYRCASSLVALTTDTQYFGPGTRLTVL.

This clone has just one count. In DNA form, the CDR3 reads TGCAGCGTCGTACAGGGCGGCTCCTACAATGAGCAGTTCTTC. Protein product: CSVVQGGSYNEQFF. V and J are TRBV29-1 and TRBJ2-1; D may be TRBD1 (6 bases). Per germline, CDR1 SQVTM and CDR2 ANQGSEA. The V and J ends lost 6 bases and 0 bases respectively, with 12 bases between them. There are 14 residues in the CDR3.

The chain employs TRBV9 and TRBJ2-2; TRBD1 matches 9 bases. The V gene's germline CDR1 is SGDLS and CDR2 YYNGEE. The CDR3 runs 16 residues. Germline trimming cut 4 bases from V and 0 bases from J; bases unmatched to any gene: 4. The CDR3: CASSLRDRANTGELFF. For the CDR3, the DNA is TGTGCCAGCAGCCTACGGGACAGGGCGAACACCGGGGAGCTGTTTTTT.

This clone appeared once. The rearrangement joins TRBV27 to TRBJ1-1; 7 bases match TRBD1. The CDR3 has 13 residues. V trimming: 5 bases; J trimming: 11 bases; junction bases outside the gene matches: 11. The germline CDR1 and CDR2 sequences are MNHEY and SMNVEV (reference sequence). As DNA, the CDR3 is TGTGCCAGCAGTAGCGACAGGGCCTGGATGGCTTTCTTT. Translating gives CASSSDRAWMAFF.

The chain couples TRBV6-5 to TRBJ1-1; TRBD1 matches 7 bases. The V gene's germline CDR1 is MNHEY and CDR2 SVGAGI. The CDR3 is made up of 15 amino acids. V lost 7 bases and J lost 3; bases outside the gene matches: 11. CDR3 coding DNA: TGTGCCAGCAATCCCCACAGGGGAAGTGACACTGAAGCTTTCTTT. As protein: CASNPHRGSDTEAFF.

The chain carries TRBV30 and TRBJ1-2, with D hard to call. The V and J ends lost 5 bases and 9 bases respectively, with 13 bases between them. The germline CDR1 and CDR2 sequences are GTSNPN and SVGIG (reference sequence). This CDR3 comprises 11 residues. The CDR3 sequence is CAWVGPRSYTF. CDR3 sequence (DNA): TGTGCCTGGGTAGGGCCCCGGAGCTACACCTTC.

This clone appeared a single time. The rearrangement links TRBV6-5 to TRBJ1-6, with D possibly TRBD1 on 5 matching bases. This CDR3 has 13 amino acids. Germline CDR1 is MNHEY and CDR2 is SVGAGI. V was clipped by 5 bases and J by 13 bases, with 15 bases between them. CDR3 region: CASSTRGVSPLHF. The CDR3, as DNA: TGTGCCAGCAGTACACGAGGGGTTTCCCCCCTCCACTTT.

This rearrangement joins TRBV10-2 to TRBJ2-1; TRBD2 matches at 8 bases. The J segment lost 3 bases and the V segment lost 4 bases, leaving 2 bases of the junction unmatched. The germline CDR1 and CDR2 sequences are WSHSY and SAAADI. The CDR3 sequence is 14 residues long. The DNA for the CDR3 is TGCGCCAGCAGTGCCCTAGCGGGCTACAATGAGCAGTTCTTC. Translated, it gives CASSALAGYNEQFF.

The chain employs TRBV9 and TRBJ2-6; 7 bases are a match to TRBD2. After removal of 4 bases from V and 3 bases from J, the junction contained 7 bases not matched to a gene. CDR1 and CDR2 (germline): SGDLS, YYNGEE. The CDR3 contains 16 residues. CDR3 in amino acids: CASSSRGGGGANVLTF. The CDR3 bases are TGTGCCAGCAGCTCTCGCGGGGGAGGTGGGGCCAACGTCCTGACTTTC.

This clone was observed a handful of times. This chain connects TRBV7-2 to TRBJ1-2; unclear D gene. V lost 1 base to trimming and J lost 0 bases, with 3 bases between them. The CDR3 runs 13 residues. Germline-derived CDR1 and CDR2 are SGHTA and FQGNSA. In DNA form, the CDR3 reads TGTGCCAGCAGCTTAGTCGCTAACTATGGCTACACCTTC. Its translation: CASSLVANYGYTF.

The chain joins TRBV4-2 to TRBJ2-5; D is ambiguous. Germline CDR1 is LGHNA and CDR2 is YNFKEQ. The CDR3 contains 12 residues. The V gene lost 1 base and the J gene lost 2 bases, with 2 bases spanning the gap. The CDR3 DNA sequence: TGTGCCAGCAGCCAAGGACAAGAGACCCAGTACTTC. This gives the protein CASSQGQETQYF.

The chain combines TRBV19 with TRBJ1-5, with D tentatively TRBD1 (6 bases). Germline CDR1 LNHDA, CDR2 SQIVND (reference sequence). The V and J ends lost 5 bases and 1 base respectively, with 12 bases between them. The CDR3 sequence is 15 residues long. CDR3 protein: CASSWRQDSNQPQHF. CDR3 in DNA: TGTGCCAGTAGTTGGCGACAGGACAGCAATCAGCCCCAGCATTTT.

The CDR3: CASSLLSENGEQYF. CDR3 in DNA: TGTGCCAGCAGCTTATTGTCAGAAAATGGGGAGCAGTACTTC. This chain joins TRBV7-8 and TRBJ2-7; no clear D. Germline CDR1 SGHVS, CDR2 FQNEAQ. This CDR3 contains 14 residues. V lost 2 bases, J lost 7 bases, and 15 bases lay in between. The full variable domain, with the rest looked up from reference TRBV7-8 and TRBJ2-7, is GAGVSQSPRYKVAKRGQDVALRCDPISGHVSLFWYQQALGQGPEFLTYFQNEAQLDKSGLPSDRFFAERPEGSVSTLKIQRTQQEDSAVYLCASSLLSENGEQYFGPGTRLTVT.